The entry below describes one T cell receptor (beta chain). These data come from a study of shared clonotypes between healthy human individuals. The assay was carried out at the deep level. Among the unsorted PBMC samples, replicate PCRs used roughly 300 ng DNA, roughly 33,000 T cell genomes. The authors sequenced unsorted PBMC DNA on ten immunoSEQ deep assay plates. Clones were sequenced by immunoSEQ multiplex PCR, and TCRdb holds only the in-frame ones, with some missing. The data show roughly 500,000 clones, less than 85% seen once. The junction had 9 bases not matched to a gene; V was cut back by 3 bases and J by 2 bases. The length of the CDR3 is 16 residues. Germline lookup yields CDR1 SGHNT and CDR2 YYREEE (reference sequence).

This TCR was recovered from a woman aged 40 to 50 in good health. Some clones in this sample may be carry-over from other donors' samples. Sequencing was carried out using PBMCs. This chain uses TRBV5-4 with TRBJ2-3; 7 positions agree with TRBD2. CDR3 bases: TGTGCCAGCAGCTCCCTAGCGGAGGAGGTCACAGATACGCAGTATTTT. Translating gives CASSSLAEEVTDTQYF. Combining the CDR3 with reference TRBV5-4 and TRBJ2-3 gives the whole variable domain ETGVTQSPTHLIKTRGQQVTLRCSSQSGHNTVSWYQQALGQGPQFIFQYYREEENGRGNFPPRFSGLQFPNYSSELNVNALELDDSALYLCASSSLAEEVTDTQYFGPGTRLTVL.